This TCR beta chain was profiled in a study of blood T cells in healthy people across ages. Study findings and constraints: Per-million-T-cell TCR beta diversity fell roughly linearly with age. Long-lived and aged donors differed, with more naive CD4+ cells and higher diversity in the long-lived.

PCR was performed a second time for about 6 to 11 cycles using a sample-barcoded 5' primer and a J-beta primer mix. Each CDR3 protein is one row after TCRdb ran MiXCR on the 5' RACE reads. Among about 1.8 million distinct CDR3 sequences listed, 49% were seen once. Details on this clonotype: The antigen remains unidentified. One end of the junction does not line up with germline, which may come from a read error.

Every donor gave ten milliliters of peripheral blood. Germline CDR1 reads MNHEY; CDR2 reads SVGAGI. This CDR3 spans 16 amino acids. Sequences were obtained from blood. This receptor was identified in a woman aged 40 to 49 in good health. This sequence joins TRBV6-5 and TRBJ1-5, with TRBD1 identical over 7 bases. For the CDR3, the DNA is TGTGCTAGCAGTTACTCAGCAGGGGGGAGCAATCAGCCCCAGCATTTT. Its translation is CASSYSAGGSNQPQHF.